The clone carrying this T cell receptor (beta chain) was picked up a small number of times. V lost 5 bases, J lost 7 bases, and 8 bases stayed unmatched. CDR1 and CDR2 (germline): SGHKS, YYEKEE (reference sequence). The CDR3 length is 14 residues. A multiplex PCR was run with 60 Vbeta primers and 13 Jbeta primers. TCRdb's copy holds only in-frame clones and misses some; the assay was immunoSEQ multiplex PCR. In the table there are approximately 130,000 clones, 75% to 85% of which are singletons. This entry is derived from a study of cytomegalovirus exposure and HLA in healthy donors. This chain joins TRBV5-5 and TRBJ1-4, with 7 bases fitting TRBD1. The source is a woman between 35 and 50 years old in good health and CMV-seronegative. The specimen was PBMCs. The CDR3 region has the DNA TGTGCCAGCAGTGAGGGCAGGGGGAGTGAAAAACTGTTTTTT. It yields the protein CASSEGRGSEKLFF.